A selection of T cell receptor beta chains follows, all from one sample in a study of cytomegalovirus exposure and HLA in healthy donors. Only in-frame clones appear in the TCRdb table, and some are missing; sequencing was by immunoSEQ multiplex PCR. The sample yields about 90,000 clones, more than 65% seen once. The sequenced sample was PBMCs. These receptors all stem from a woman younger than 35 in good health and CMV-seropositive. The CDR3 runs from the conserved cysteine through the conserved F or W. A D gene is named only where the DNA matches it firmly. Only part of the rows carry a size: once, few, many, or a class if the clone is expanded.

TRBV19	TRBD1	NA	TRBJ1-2	CAISRDRHGYTF	TGTGCCATCAGCCGGGACAGACATGGCTACACCTTC
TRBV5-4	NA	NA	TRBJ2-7	CASSSPGNEQYF	TGTGCCAGCAGCTCTCCAGGAAACGAGCAGTACTTC
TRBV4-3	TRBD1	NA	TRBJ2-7	CASSQDNSGTGEDEQYF	TGCGCCAGCAGCCAAGATAACTCAGGGACAGGGGAAGACGAGCAGTACTTC
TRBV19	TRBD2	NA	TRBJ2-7	CASTDGGAYEQYF	TGTGCCAGTACCGATGGGGGGGCCTACGAGCAGTACTTC
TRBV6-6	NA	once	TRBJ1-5	CASSYQQAFNQPQHF	TGTGCCAGCAGTTACCAGCAGGCGTTTAATCAGCCCCAGCATTTT
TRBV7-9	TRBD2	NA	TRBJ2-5	CASSLGTSGSSYQETQYF	TGTGCCAGCAGCTTAGGGACTAGCGGGAGCTCGTATCAAGAGACCCAGTACTTC
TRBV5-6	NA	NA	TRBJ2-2	CASSLPGDTGELFF	TGTGCCAGCAGCTTACCAGGGGACACCGGGGAGCTGTTTTTT
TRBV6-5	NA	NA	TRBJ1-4	CASSTYTGTGEKLFF	TGTGCCAGCAGTACCTACACGGGTACAGGAGAAAAACTGTTTTTT
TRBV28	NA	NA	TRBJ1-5	CASSFSQGLNSNQPQHF	TGTGCCAGCAGTTTCAGTCAGGGGCTGAATAGCAATCAGCCCCAGCATTTT
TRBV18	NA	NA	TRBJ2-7	CASSPGSRFSYEQYF	TGTGCCAGCTCACCAGGTTCGAGGTTCAGCTACGAGCAGTACTTC
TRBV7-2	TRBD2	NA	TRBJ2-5	CASSSTSEAWETQYF	TGTGCCAGCAGCTCCACTAGCGAGGCGTGGGAGACCCAGTACTTC
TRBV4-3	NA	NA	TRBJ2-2	CASSVRGLDTGELFF	TGCGCCAGCAGCGTCCGGGGTCTGGACACCGGGGAGCTGTTTTTT
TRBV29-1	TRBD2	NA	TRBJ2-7	CSVEDPRGSSGSWGLEQYF	TGCAGCGTTGAAGATCCCCGGGGGAGTAGCGGGAGCTGGGGCCTCGAGCAGTACTTC
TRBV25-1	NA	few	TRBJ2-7	CASSDGAYEQYF	TGTGCCAGCAGTGACGGGGCCTACGAGCAGTACTTC
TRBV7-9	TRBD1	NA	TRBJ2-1	CASSLTGQYNEQFF	TGTGCCAGCAGCTTAACGGGACAGTACAATGAGCAGTTCTTC
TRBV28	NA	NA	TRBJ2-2	CASSPELNTGELFF	TGTGCCAGCAGCCCAGAATTGAACACCGGGGAGCTGTTTTTT
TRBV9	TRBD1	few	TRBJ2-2	CASSVSPGQGVNTGELFF	TGTGCCAGCAGCGTATCCCCTGGACAGGGGGTTAACACCGGGGAGCTGTTTTTT
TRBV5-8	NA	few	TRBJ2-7	CASSQETPGVEQYF	TGTGCCAGCAGCCAAGAAACCCCGGGGGTGGAGCAGTACTTC
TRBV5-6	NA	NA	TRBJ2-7	CASSLERGALGYEQYF	TGTGCCAGCAGCTTGGAACGGGGGGCCTTAGGCTACGAGCAGTACTTC
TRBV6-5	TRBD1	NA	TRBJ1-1	CASSTGTAAFF	TGTGCCAGCAGTACCGGGACAGCGGCTTTCTTT
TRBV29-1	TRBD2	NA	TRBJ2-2	CSVETGRAPGELFF	TGCAGCGTTGAAACCGGGAGGGCCCCCGGGGAGCTGTTTTTT
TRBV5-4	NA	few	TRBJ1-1	CASTTGNTEAFF	TGTGCCAGCACCACAGGGAACACTGAAGCTTTCTTT
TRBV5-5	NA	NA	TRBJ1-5	CASSLGWASNQPQHF	TGTGCCAGCAGCCTTGGCTGGGCGAGCAATCAGCCCCAGCATTTT
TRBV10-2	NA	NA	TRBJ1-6	CASNGPARARSSSPLHF	TGCGCGTCGAACGGTCCAGCGAGGGCGAGAAGCTCTTCACCCCTCCACTTT
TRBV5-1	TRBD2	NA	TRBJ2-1	CASSLGGTSGSNEQFF	TGCGCCAGCAGCTTGGGGGGGACTAGCGGCTCCAATGAGCAGTTCTTC
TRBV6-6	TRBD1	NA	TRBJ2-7	CASSPPGQGYEQYF	TGTGCCAGCAGTCCTCCGGGACAGGGGTACGAGCAGTACTTC
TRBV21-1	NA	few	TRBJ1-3	CASSMTGSTSGNTIYF	TGTGCCAGCAGCATGACAGGGTCAACCTCTGGAAACACCATATATTTT
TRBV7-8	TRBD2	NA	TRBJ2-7	CASSLTILAGAYEQYF	TGTGCCAGCAGCTTAACTATCCTAGCGGGAGCGTACGAGCAGTACTTC
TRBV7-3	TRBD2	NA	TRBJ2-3	CASSLGLAGDTQYF	TGTGCCAGCAGCTTGGGACTAGCGGGAGATACGCAGTATTTT
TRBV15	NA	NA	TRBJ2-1	CATSPSTGRVSYNEQFF	TGTGCCACCAGCCCGAGCACCGGGCGGGTCTCCTACAATGAGCAGTTCTTC
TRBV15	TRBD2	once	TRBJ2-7	CATSRETSGRDEQYF	TGTGCCACCAGCAGAGAGACTAGCGGGAGAGACGAGCAGTACTTC
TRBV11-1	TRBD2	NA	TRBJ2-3	CASSLLAGGGTDTQYF	TGTGCCAGCAGCCTACTAGCGGGGGGGGGCACAGATACGCAGTATTTT
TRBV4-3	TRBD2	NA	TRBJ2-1	CASSQDPSSGVYNEQFF	TGCGCCAGCAGCCAAGATCCGTCTAGCGGCGTATACAATGAGCAGTTCTTC
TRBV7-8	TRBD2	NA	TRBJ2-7	CASSLGGTSEQYF	TGTGCCAGCAGCTTAGGCGGGACTAGTGAGCAGTACTTC
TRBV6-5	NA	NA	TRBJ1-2	CASRRRGSGGYTF	TGTGCCAGCAGGCGCAGGGGCTCTGGAGGCTACACCTTC
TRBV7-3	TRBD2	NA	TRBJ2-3	CASSLRAGVGDTQYF	TGTGCCAGCAGCTTAAGGGCGGGGGTGGGAGATACGCAGTATTTT